This T cell receptor (beta chain) was retrieved from a study of CXCR3-negative and CXCR3-positive naive CD8 T cells. Study-level results: Sequencing showed both naive subsets with comparably high diversity, and memory CD8+ cells much lower. Partially decreased CXCR3 expression was recorded after cryopreservation, and fresh PBMCs were used in most assays. Greater hydrophobicity was found in TRB CDR3s of CXCR3-positive naive cells than of CXCR3-negative naive cells.

There are 15 residues in the CDR3. Germline values: CDR1 SGHTA, CDR2 FQGTGA. As regards this clonotype: What it binds is unknown.

UMI labels and 5' RACE were used to prepare the TRB cDNA libraries. With the 5' RACE reads reprocessed, TCRdb shows one record per CDR3 protein and no DNA. Its table records fewer than 80,000 distinct CDR3 sequences. CD45RO-CCR7+CD27+CD95- was the phenotype of naive CD8+ T cells. J is TRBJ2-2 and V is TRBV7-3; the D gene TCRdb calls, TRBD1, cannot be checked with no DNA. The sample consisted of naive CXCR3- CD8+ T cells from blood. Noted subset: CD45RO-CCR7+CD27+CD95- naive CD8+ T cells lacking CXCR3 (TNR3-). The TCR comes from a human donor in good health. Some clones in this sample may be carry-over from other donors' samples. The CDR3 here is CASSTTGASTGELFF.